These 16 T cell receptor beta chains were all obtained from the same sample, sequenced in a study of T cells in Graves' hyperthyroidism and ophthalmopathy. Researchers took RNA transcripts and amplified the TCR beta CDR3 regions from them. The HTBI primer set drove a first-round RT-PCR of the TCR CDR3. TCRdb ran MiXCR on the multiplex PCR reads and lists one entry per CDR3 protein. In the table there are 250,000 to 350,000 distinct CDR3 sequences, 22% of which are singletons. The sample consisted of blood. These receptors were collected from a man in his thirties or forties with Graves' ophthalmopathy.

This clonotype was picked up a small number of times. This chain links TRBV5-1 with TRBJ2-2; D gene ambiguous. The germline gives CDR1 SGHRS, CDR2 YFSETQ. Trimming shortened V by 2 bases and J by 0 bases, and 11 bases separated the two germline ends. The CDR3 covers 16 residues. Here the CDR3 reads CASSLGELANTGELFF. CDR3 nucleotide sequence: TGCGCCAGCAGCTTAGGAGAGCTCGCGAACACCGGGGAGCTGTTTTTT.

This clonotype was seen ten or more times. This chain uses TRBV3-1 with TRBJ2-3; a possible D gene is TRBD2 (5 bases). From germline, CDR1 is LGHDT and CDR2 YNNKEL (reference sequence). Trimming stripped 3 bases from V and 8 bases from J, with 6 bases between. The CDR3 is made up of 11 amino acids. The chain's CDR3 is CASSHGSTQYF. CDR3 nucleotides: TGTGCCAGCAGCCATGGGAGTACGCAGTATTTT.

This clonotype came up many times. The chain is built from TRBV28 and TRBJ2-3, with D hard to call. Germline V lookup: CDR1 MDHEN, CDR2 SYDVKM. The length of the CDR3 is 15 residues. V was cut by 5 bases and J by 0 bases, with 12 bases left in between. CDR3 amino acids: CASSPDGSSTDTQYF. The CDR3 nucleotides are TGTGCCAGCAGTCCGGACGGATCTAGCACAGATACGCAGTATTTT.

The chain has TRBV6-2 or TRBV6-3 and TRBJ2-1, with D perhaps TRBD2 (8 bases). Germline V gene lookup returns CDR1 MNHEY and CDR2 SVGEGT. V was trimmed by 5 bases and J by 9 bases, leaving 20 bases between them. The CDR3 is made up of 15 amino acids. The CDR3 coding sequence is TGTGCCAGCAGTCGTCGGGGGGGACAGATGACTGAGCAGTTCTTC. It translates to CASSRRGGQMTEQFF.

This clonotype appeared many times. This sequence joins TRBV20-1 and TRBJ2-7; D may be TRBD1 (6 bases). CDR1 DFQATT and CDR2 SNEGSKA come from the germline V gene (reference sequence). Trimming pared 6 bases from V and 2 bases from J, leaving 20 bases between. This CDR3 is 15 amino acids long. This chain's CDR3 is CSAPDRDKGTYEQYF. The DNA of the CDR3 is TGCAGTGCCCCAGACCGGGACAAGGGGACCTACGAGCAGTACTTC.

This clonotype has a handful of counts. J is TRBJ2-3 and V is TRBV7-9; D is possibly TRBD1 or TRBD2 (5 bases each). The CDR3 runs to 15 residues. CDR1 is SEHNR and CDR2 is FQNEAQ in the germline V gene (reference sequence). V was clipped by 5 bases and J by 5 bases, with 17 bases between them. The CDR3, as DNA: TGTGCCAGCAGCGAGAGTAGCGTTGGGGGAGATACGCAGTATTTT. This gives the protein CASSESSVGGDTQYF.

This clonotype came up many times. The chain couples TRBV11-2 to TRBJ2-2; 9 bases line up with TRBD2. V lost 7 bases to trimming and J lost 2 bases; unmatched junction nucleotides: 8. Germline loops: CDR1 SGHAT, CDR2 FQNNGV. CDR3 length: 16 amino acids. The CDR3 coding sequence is TGTGCCAGCACCGAGAGACTAGCGGAAAACACCGGGGAGCTGTTTTTT. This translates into CASTERLAENTGELFF.

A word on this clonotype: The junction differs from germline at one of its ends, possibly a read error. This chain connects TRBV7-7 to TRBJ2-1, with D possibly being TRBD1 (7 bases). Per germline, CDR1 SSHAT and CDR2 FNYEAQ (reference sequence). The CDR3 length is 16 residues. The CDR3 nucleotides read TGTGCTAGCAGCTTAAGGCCGAGCAGGGGGGCCGATGAGCAGTTCTTC. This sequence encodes CASSLRPSRGADEQFF.

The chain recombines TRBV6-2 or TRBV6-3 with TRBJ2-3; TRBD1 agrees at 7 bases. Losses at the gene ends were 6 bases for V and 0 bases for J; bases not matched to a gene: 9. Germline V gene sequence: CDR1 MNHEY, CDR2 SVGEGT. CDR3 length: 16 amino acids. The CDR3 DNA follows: TGTGCCAGCAGGTCCAGACAGGGATCTAGCACAGATACGCAGTATTTT. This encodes CASRSRQGSSTDTQYF.

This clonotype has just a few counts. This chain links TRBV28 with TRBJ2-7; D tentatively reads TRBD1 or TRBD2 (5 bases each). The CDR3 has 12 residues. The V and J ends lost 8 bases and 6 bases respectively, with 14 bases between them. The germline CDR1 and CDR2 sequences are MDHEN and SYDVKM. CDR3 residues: CASRGVLGEQYF. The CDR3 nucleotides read TGTGCCAGCCGAGGGGTACTAGGCGAGCAGTACTTC.

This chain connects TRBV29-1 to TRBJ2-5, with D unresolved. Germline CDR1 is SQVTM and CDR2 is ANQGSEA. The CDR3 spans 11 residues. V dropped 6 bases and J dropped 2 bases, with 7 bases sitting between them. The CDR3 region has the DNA TGCAGCGTCGCTCGGCAAGAGACCCAGTACTTC. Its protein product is CSVARQETQYF.

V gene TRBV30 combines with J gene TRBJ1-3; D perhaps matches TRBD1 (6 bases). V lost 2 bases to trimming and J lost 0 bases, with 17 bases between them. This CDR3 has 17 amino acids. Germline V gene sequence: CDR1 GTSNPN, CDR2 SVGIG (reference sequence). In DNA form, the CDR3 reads TGTGCCTGGAGTAGGGCGACAGGCGGGATCTCTGGAAACACCATATATTTT. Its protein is CAWSRATGGISGNTIYF.

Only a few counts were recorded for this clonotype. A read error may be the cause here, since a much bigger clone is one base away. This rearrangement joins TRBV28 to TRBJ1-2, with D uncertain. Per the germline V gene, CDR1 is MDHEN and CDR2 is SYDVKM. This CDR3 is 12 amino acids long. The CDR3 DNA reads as TGTGCCAGCAGTTTTTCATATAATGGCCACACCTTC. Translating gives CASSFSYNGHTF.

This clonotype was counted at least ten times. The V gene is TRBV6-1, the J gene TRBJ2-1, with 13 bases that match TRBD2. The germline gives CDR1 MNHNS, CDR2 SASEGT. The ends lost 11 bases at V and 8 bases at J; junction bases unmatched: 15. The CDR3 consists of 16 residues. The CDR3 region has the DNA TGTGCCGGAACATTGGGGACTAGCGGGAATGTGGATGAGCAGTTCTTC. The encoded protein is CAGTLGTSGNVDEQFF.

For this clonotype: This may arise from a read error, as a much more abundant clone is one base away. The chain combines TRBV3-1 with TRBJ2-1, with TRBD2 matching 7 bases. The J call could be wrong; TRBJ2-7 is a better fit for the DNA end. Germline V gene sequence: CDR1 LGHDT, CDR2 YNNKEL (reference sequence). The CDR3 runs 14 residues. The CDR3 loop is CASSQGGDYNEQYF. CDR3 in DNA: TGTGCCAGCAGCCAAGGTGGGGACTACAATGAGCAGTACTTC.

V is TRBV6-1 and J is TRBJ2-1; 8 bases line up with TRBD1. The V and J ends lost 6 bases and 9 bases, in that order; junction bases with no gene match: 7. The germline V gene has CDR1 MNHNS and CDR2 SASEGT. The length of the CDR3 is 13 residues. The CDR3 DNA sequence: TGTGCCAGCAGCCAGACAGGGGAGGTTGAGCAGTTCTTC. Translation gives CASSQTGEVEQFF.